Below, one T cell receptor beta chain is given with its context. One base separates it from a far larger clone, so it is likely a read error. Additional DNA sequences in this sample encode the identical CDR3. The sample is drawn from a study of shared clonotypes between healthy human individuals. The authors sequenced unsorted PBMC DNA on ten immunoSEQ deep assay plates. Authors' data handling: As immunoSEQ supplied junction-only sequences (without quality scores), filtering differed. The repertoire was sequenced with immunoSEQ multiplex PCR; TCRdb's copy has only in-frame clones and lacks some. D and trimming were read from the DNA, whereas the V and J calls and clone size are those reported in that table. Of about 500,000 clones listed, roughly three quarters are singletons. Trimming left V 5 bases short and J 13 bases short, with 14 bases between. Germline V CDR1 and CDR2: SEHNR, FQNEAQ (reference sequence). The CDR3 totals 12 residues.

Participating donors were healthy, HIV-negative adults free of recent acute infections or vaccinations. Sequenced material: PBMCs. The sequence was collected from a woman aged 40 to 55 in good health. Some clones in this sample may be carry-over from other donors' samples. This sequence joins TRBV7-9 and TRBJ1-4; unclear D gene. For the CDR3, the DNA is TGTGCCAGCAGCGCCCTGGAAGGGAGACTGTTTTTT. Translating it yields CASSALEGRLFF.